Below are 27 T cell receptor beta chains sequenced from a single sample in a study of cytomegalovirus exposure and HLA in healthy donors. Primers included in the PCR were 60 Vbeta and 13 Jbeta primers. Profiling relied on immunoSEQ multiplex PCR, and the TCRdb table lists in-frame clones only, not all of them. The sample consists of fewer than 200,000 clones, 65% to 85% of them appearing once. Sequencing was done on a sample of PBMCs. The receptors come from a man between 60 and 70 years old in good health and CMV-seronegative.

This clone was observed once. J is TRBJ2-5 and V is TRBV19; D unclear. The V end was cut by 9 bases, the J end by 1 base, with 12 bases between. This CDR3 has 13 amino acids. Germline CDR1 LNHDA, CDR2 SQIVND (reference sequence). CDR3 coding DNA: TGTGCCAGCCGATCTTGGGCCCAAGAGACCCAGTACTTC. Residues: CASRSWAQETQYF. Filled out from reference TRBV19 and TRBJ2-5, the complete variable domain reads DGGITQSPKYLFRKEGQNVTLSCEQNLNHDAMYWYRQDPGQGLRLIYYSQIVNDFQKGDIAEGYSVSREKKESFPLTVTSAQKNPTAFYLCASRSWAQETQYFGPGTRLLVL.

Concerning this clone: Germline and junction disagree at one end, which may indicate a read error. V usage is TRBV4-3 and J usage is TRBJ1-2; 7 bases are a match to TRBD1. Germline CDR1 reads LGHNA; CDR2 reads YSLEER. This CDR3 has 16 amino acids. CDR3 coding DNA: TGCGCCAGCAGCCAAGTTGGGACAGAACAACTATATGGCTACGCCTTC. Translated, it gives CASSQVGTEQLYGYAF.

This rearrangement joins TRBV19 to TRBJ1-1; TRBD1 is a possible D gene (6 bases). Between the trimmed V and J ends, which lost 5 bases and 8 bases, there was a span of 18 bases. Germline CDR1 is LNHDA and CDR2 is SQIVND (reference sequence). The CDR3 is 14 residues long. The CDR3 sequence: CASSPNSDRQEAFF. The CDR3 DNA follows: TGTGCCAGTAGTCCCAACTCTGACAGGCAAGAAGCTTTCTTT. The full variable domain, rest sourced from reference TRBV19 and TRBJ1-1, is DGGITQSPKYLFRKEGQNVTLSCEQNLNHDAMYWYRQDPGQGLRLIYYSQIVNDFQKGDIAEGYSVSREKKESFPLTVTSAQKNPTAFYLCASSPNSDRQEAFFGQGTRLTVV.

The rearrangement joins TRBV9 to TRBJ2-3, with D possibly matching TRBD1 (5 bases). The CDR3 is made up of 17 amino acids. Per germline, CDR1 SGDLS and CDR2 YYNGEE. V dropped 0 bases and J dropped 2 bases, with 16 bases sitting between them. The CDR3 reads CASSVGPGSVFTDTQYF. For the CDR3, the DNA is TGTGCCAGCAGCGTAGGGCCAGGGTCGGTATTCACAGATACGCAGTATTTT.

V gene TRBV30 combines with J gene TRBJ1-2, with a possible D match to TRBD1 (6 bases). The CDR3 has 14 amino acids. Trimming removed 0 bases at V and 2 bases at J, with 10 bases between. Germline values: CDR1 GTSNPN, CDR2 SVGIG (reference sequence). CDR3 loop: CAWSVQGRNYGYTF. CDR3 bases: TGTGCCTGGAGTGTACAGGGAAGGAACTATGGCTACACCTTC.

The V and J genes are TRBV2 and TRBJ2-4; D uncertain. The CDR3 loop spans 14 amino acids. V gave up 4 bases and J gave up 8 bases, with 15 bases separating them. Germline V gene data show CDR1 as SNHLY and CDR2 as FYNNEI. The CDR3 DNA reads TGTGCCAGCAGTGTCGGGTCTGGCCTGGACATTCAGTACTTC. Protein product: CASSVGSGLDIQYF.

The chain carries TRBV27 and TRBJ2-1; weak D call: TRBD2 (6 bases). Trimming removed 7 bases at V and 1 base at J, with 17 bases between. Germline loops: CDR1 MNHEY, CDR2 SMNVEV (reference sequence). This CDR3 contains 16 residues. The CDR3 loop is CASTLSGTHSYNEQFF. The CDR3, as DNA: TGTGCCAGCACCCTGTCTGGGACTCATTCCTACAATGAGCAGTTCTTC.

The chain's CDR3 is CASSLVRGEQFF. CDR3 in DNA: TGCGCCAGCAGCTTGGTTCGGGGTGAGCAGTTCTTC. The chain carries TRBV5-1 and TRBJ2-1; a possible D gene is TRBD2 (5 bases). V lost 0 bases to trimming and J lost 9 bases, with 7 bases between them. Germline V gene lookup returns CDR1 SGHRS and CDR2 YFSETQ. The CDR3 runs 12 residues.

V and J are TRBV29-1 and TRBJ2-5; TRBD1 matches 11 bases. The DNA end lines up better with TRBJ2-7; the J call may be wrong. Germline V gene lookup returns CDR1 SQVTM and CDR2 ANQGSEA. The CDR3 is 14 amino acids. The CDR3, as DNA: TGCAGCGTTGATTTGGGACAGGGGGGCTACGAGCAGTACTTC. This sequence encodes CSVDLGQGGYEQYF.

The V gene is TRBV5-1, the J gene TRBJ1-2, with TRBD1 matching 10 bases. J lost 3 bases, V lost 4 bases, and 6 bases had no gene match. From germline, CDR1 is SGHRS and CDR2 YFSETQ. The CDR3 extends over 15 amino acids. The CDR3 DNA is TGCGCCAGCAGCCAGGGACAGGGGACACACTATGGCTACACCTTC. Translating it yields CASSQGQGTHYGYTF.

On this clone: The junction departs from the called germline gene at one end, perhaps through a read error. The CDR3 loop is CASSPRDRANQPQNF. The DNA of the CDR3 is TGTGCCAGCAGCCCCCGAGACAGGGCTAATCAGCCCCAGAATTTT. The genes are TRBV6-6 and TRBJ1-5, with TRBD1 matching 7 bases. Germline V lookup: CDR1 MNHNY, CDR2 SVGAGI (reference sequence). The length of the CDR3 is 15 residues.

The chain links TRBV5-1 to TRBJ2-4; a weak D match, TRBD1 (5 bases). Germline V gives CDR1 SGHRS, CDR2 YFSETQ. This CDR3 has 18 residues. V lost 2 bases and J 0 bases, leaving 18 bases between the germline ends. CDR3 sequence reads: CASSLEPQDSVAKNIQYF. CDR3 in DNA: TGCGCCAGCAGCTTAGAACCACAGGATTCCGTAGCCAAAAACATTCAGTACTTC.

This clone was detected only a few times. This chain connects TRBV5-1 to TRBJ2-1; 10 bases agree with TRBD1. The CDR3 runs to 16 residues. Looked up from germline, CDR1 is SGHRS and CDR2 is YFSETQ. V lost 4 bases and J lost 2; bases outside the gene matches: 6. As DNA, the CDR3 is TGCGCCAGCAGCAGAACCGGGACAGGGGCCTACAATGAGCAGTTCTTC. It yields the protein CASSRTGTGAYNEQFF.

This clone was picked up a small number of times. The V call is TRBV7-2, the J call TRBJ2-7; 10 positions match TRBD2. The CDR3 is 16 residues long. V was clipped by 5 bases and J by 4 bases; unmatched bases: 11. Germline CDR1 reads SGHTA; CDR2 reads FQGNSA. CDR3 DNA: TGTGCCAGCAGCCCCCCCGGCACTAGCGGGATATACGAGCAGTACTTC. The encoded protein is CASSPPGTSGIYEQYF. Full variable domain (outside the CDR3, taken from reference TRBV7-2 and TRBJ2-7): GAGVSQSPSNKVTEKGKDVELRCDPISGHTALYWYRQSLGQGLEFLIYFQGNSAPDKSGLPSDRFSAERTGGSVSTLTIQRTQQEDSAVYLCASSPPGTSGIYEQYFGPGTRLTVT.

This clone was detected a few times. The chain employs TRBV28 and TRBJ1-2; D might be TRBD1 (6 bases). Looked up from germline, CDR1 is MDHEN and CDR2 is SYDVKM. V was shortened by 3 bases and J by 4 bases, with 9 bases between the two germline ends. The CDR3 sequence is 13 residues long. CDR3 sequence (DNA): TGTGCCAGCAGTTTCTCAGGGGCCTATGGCTACACCTTC. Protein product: CASSFSGAYGYTF.

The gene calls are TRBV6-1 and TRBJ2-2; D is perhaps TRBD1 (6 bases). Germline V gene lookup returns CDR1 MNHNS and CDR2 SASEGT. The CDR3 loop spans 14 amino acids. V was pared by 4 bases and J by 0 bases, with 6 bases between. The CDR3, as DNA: TGTGCCAGCAGTGGGACAGCGAACACCGGGGAGCTGTTTTTT. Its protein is CASSGTANTGELFF.

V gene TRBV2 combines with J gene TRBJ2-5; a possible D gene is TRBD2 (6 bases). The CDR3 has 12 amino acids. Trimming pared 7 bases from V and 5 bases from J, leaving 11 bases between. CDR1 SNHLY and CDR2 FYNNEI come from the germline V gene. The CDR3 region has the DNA TGTGCCAGCAAACAGGCGGGGGAGACCCAGTACTTC. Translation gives CASKQAGETQYF.

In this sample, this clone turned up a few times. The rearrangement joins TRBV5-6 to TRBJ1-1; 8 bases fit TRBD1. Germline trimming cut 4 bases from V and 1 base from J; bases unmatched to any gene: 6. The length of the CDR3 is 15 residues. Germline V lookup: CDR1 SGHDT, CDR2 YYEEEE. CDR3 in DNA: TGTGCCAGCAGCGGGACTACAGGGGGGAACACTGAAGCTTTCTTT. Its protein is CASSGTTGGNTEAFF.

The CDR3 loop reads CASSWGQGNTEAFF. In DNA form, the CDR3 reads TGTGCCAGCAGCTGGGGACAGGGAAACACTGAAGCTTTCTTT. The chain couples TRBV13 to TRBJ1-1; 9 nucleotides align to TRBD1. CDR3 length equals 14 residues. Looked up from germline, CDR1 is PRHDT and CDR2 is FYEKMQ (reference sequence). V was pared by 4 bases and J by 2 bases, with 2 bases of the junction left unmatched. The full variable domain, in which reference TRBV13 and TRBJ1-1 provide the parts outside the CDR3, is AAGVIQSPRHLIKEKRETATLKCYPIPRHDTVYWYQQGPGQDPQFLISFYEKMQSDKGSIPDRFSAQQFSDYHSELNMSSLELGDSALYFCASSWGQGNTEAFFGQGTRLTVV.

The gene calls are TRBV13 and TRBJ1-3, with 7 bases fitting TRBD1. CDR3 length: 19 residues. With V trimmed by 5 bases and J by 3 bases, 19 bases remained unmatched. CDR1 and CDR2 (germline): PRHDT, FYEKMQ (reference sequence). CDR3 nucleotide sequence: TGTGCCAGCAGCACCCCAATTCTGGAGGGACAGTTTTTTGGAAACACCATATATTTT. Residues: CASSTPILEGQFFGNTIYF.

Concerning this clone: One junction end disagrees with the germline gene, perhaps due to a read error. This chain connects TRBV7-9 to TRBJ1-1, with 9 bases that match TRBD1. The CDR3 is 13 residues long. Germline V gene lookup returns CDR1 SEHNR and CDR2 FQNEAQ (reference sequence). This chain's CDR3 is CSSRGTGSTEAFF. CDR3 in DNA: TGTTCCAGCAGAGGGACAGGGAGCACTGAAGCTTTCTTT.

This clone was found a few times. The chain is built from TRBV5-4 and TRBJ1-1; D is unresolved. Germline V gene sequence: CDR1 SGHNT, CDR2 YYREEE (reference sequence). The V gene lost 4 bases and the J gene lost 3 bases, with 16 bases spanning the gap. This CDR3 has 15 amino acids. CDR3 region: CASSRPGSPDTEAFF. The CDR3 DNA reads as TGTGCCAGCAGCCGACCGGGAAGTCCGGACACTGAAGCTTTCTTT. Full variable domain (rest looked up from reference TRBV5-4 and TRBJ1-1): ETGVTQSPTHLIKTRGQQVTLRCSSQSGHNTVSWYQQALGQGPQFIFQYYREEENGRGNFPPRFSGLQFPNYSSELNVNALELDDSALYLCASSRPGSPDTEAFFGQGTRLTVV.

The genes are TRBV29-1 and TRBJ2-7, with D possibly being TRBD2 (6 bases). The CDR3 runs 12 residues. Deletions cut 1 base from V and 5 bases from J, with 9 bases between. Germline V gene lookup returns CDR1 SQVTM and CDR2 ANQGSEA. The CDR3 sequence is CSVEAGGDEQYF. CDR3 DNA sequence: TGCAGCGTTGAAGCGGGCGGGGACGAGCAGTACTTC.

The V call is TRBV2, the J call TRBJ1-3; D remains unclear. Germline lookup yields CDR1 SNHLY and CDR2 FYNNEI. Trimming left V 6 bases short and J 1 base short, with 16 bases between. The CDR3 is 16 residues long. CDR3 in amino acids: CASRIGVLSSGNTIYF. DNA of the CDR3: TGTGCCAGCAGGATCGGGGTCCTCTCGTCTGGAAACACCATATATTTT. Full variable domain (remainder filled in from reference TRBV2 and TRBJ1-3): EPEVTQTPSHQVTQMGQEVILRCVPISNHLYFYWYRQILGQKVEFLVSFYNNEISEKSEIFDDQFSVERPDGSNFTLKIRSTKLEDSAMYFCASRIGVLSSGNTIYFGEGSWLTVV.

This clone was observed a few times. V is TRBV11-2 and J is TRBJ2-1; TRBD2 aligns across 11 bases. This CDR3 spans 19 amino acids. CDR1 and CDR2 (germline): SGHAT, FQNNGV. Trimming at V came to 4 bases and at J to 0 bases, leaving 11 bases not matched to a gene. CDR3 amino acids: CASSSDPTSGGLSYNEQFF. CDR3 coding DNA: TGTGCCAGCAGCTCAGACCCAACTAGCGGGGGCCTCTCCTACAATGAGCAGTTCTTC.

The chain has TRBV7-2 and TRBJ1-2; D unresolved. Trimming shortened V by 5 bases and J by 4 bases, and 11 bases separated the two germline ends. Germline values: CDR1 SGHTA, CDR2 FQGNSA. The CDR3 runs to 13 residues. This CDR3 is CASSPPPPYGYTF. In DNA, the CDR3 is TGTGCCAGCAGCCCCCCTCCTCCCTATGGCTACACCTTC.

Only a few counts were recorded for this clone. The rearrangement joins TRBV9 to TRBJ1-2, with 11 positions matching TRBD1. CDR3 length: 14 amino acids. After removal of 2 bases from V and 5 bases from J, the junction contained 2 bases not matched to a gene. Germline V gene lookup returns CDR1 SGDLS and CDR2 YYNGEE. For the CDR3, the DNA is TGTGCCAGCAGCGTGGGACAGGGGGTGTATGGCTACACCTTC. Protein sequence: CASSVGQGVYGYTF. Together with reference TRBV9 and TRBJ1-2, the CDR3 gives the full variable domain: DSGVTQTPKHLITATGQRVTLRCSPRSGDLSVYWYQQSLDQGLQFLIQYYNGEERAKGNILERFSAQQFPDLHSELNLSSLELGDSALYFCASSVGQGVYGYTFGSGTRLTVV.